This TCR beta chain is from a study of shared clonotypes between healthy human individuals. Points on this clone: What it binds is unknown. A clone one base away is much larger, so this may be a read error.

Study-level results: Some clonotypes were shared by all four sorted-subset donors, while others were not shared. The non-shared ones had lower generation probabilities than the shared ones.

Germline lookup yields CDR1 SGHRS and CDR2 YFSETQ. The CDR3 length is 15 residues. Here immunoSEQ multiplex PCR was the method, and the copy in TCRdb shows in-frame clones only, minus some. The sample yields 1 million to 1.3 million clones, about 80% seen once. The specimen was memory CD4+ T cells from PBMCs. Subset defined: CD45RA-negative fraction. The chain is built from TRBV5-1 and TRBJ1-5; TRBD1 might be the D (5 bases). This receptor was taken from a man aged 18 to 29 in good health. Some clones in this sample may be carry-over from other donors' samples. CDR3 loop: CASSLGAGSNRPQHF. The CDR3 region has the DNA TGCGCCAGCAGCTTGGGGGCAGGGTCAAATCGGCCCCAGCATTTT.